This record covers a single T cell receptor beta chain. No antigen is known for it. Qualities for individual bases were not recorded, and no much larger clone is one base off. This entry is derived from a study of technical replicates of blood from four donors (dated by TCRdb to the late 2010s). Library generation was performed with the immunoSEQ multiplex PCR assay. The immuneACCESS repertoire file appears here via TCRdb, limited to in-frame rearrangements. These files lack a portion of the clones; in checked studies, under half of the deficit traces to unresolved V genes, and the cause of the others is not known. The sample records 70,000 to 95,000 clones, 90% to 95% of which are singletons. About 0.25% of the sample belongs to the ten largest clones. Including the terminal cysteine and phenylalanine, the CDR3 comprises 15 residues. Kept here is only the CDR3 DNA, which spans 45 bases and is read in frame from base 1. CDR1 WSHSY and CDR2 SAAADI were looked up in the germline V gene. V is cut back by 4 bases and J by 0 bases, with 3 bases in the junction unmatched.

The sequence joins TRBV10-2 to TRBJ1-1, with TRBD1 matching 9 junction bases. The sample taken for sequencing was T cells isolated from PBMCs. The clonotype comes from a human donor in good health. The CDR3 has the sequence CASSVGTGLNTEAFF. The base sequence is TGCGCCAGCAGTGTTGGGACAGGGTTGAACACTGAAGCTTTCTTT.